This record concerns one T cell receptor beta chain sequence. The data were taken from a study of cytomegalovirus exposure and HLA in healthy donors. Unmatched junction bases numbered 16, after V lost 4 bases and J lost 5 bases. This CDR3 is built from 17 residues. Germline values: CDR1 SGHNT, CDR2 YYREEE (reference sequence). The assay was immunoSEQ multiplex PCR, and TCRdb's table has in-frame clones only and misses some. The sample records some 130,000 clones, nearly 90% being singletons. The TCR comes from a woman aged 18-29 years in good health and CMV-seronegative. V usage is TRBV5-4 and J usage is TRBJ2-5, with 8 bases identical to TRBD1. Sequenced input: PBMCs. This CDR3 reads CASSRPGRRQGWETQYF. CDR3 coding DNA: TGTGCCAGCAGCCGACCTGGCCGTAGACAGGGGTGGGAGACCCAGTACTTC.